This entry describes one T cell receptor (beta chain). The antigen is unknown. This specimen belongs to a study of response to subunit inactivated influenza vaccine. Study findings and constraints: The authors suggested that every seasonal influenza vaccination recruits few new T cells.

TCRdb fed the RT-PCR reads into MiXCR, producing one record per CDR3 protein. The sample includes about 650,000 distinct CDR3 sequences, more than 15% seen only once; the top ten take 9.5% to 13%. The CDR3 runs to 15 residues. V lost 1 base and J 7 bases, leaving 14 bases between the germline ends. The J gene is TRBJ1-5, the V gene TRBV12-3 or TRBV12-4, with D uncertain. This specimen consisted of PBMCs from blood, obtained approximately 12 days after vaccination. This clonotype was obtained from a man in his forties or fifties who received an inactivated influenza vaccine. The CDR3 DNA follows: TGTGCCAGCAGTTTAGTTACGGGTTCCGCCCAGCCCCAGCATTTT. This gives the protein CASSLVTGSAQPQHF.